This is a list of T cell receptor beta chains from one sample in a study of blood T cell repertoires in COVID-19. Clones were read by immunoSEQ multiplex PCR, and TCRdb kept only the in-frame ones, dropping some. The profile shows tens of thousands of clones, more than 75% of them singletons. The sequencing sample was made of peripheral blood. These receptors were taken from a human donor with acute or convalescent COVID-19. The donor label of this sample is uncertain. CDR3s include the opening cysteine and the closing phenylalanine or tryptophan. D genes are given only for firm matches. The size field is filled for only some rows; it gives once, few, many or a size class.

V,size,D,J,CDR3,DNA
TRBV9,-,TRBD2,TRBJ2-5,CASSAGRRAGVGETQYF,TGTGCCAGCAGCGCAGGGCGGAGGGCGGGAGTGGGAGAGACCCAGTACTTC
TRBV7-2,-,-,TRBJ2-3,CASSYGAVTSHTDTQYF,TGTGCCAGCAGCTATGGGGCCGTGACATCTCACACAGATACGCAGTATTTT
TRBV19,-,TRBD1,TRBJ2-1,CASSGIRTGVSEQFF,TGTGCCAGTAGTGGTATTCGGACAGGGGTAAGTGAGCAGTTCTTC
TRBV28,-,-,TRBJ2-7,CASSRTGSAYEQYF,TGTGCCAGCAGTAGAACAGGGTCCGCGTACGAGCAGTACTTC
TRBV6-2/TRBV6-3,-,-,TRBJ1-5,CASSYPGQPQHF,TGTGCCAGCAGTTACCCCGGGCAGCCCCAGCATTTT
TRBV28,-,-,TRBJ1-4,CASRTQGGGNEKLFF,TGTGCCAGCAGAACCCAGGGAGGCGGTAATGAAAAACTGTTTTTT
TRBV28,-,TRBD1,TRBJ1-1,CASSFRQGAFEKAFF,TGTGCCAGCAGTTTTCGGCAGGGGGCCTTTGAAAAAGCTTTCTTT
TRBV5-4,-,-,TRBJ2-1,CASSLNGLAGNEQFF,TGTGCCAGCAGCTTGAATGGTCTAGCTGGCAATGAGCAGTTCTTC
TRBV10-3,-,TRBD2,TRBJ2-3,CAITRASGGGDTQYF,TGTGCCATCACCCGAGCTAGCGGGGGAGGAGATACGCAGTATTTT
TRBV9,-,-,TRBJ2-2,CASSVALGMTRELFF,TGTGCCAGCAGCGTAGCTCTGGGCATGACCCGGGAGCTGTTTTTT
TRBV24-1,-,TRBD1,TRBJ1-2,CATSDTVTGPGGYTF,TGTGCCACCAGTGACACCGTGACAGGGCCCGGGGGCTACACCTTC
TRBV11-3,-,-,TRBJ2-3,CASSLQGRGGGTDTQYF,TGTGCCAGCAGCTTGCAGGGGCGGGGAGGGGGCACAGATACGCAGTATTTT
TRBV30,-,TRBD1,TRBJ1-2,CAWISNRGGYTF,TGTGCCTGGATCTCGAACAGGGGCGGCTACACCTTC
TRBV19,once,TRBD1,TRBJ2-1,CASRPGQSYNEQFF,TGTGCCAGTAGACCGGGACAGAGTTACAATGAGCAGTTCTTC
TRBV11-3,-,-,TRBJ2-5,CASSLRWEYQETQYF,TGTGCCAGCAGCTTACGTTGGGAGTACCAAGAGACCCAGTACTTC
TRBV27,-,TRBD1,TRBJ1-5,CASRTGGNQPQHF,TGTGCCAGCAGAACAGGGGGCAATCAGCCCCAGCATTTT
TRBV9,-,TRBD1,TRBJ1-4,CASSAKTGVGEKLFF,TGTGCCAGCAGCGCCAAGACAGGGGTGGGAGAAAAACTGTTTTTT
TRBV28,-,TRBD1,TRBJ1-2,CASSRGTGQYGYTF,TGTGCCAGCAGTCGCGGGACAGGGCAATATGGCTACACCTTC